This T cell receptor (beta chain) appears in the sequencing data of a study of PD-L1 blockade in urothelial cancer. The wider study: The study started patients on atezolizumab around 2014, giving 1,200 mg intravenously every 3 weeks. Enrolled patients had been treated previously with 0 to 3 chemotherapy regimens. T cell content in blood samples showed a median of 141,255.

V lost 2 bases to trimming and J lost 4 bases; unmatched junction nucleotides: 8. The CDR3 contains 15 residues. Per germline, CDR1 SGHDT and CDR2 YYEEEE. Each PCR received spiked synthetic TCR analog templates. Assay: immunoSEQ multiplex PCR; the TCRdb copy retains only in-frame clones and omits some. Of 30,000 or so clones listed, 70% to 85% are singletons. This receptor was obtained from a man between 60 and 70 years old with urothelial cancer. The sequencing used PBMCs, collected around atezolizumab (anti-PD-L1) treatment. The rearrangement links TRBV5-6 to TRBJ1-2; 7 nucleotides match TRBD1. CDR3 DNA: TGTGCCAGCAGCTTAAGGGGGCAGGGCGTCTATGGCTACACCTTC. It encodes CASSLRGQGVYGYTF.